This T cell receptor beta chain was profiled in a study of cytomegalovirus exposure and HLA in healthy donors. Researchers ran the PCR with 60 Vbeta and 13 Jbeta primers. Only in-frame clones appear in the TCRdb table, and some are missing; sequencing was by immunoSEQ multiplex PCR. Found here are about 53,000 clones; the top ten clones hold around an eighth. As for this clone: Its antigen remains unknown.

Study-wide results and caveats: About 87% or about 30% of the time was how often most TCR beta V segments were productive, according to an earlier analysis.

With 1 base clipped from V and 6 bases from J, the junction kept 3 bases outside the gene matches. Germline CDR1 reads MGHRA; CDR2 reads YSYEKL. The CDR3 consists of 15 residues. The gene calls are TRBV4-1 and TRBJ1-5; TRBD1 agrees at 10 bases. This sequence originates from a man aged 18 to 30 in good health and CMV-seropositive. Sequencing was performed on PBMCs. The CDR3 loop is CASSQVGQGLQPQHF. CDR3 bases: TGCGCCAGCAGCCAAGTGGGACAGGGGCTTCAGCCCCAGCATTTT.